The source of this T cell receptor (beta chain) is a study of OX40 agonist ivuxolimab in advanced cancers. The CDR3 has 12 residues. Germline CDR1 reads MNHNS; CDR2 reads SASEGT. The ends were cut back, 10 bases at V and 6 bases at J, with 16 bases in the middle. The data were produced by immunoSEQ multiplex PCR, yet TCRdb's version contains in-frame clones alone and is incomplete. The profile shows around 86,000 clones, roughly 91% of them singletons. Sample: CD4+ or CD8+ T cells sorted from blood, taken in a trial of the OX40 agonist ivuxolimab. The TCR comes from an adult with an advanced solid tumor such as melanoma, head and neck, liver or kidney cancer. V and J are TRBV6-1 and TRBJ2-7; possibly TRBD1 for D (6 bases). CDR3 in DNA: TGTGCCATTAAGGGACACAGGATCGAGCAGTACTTC. Protein sequence: CAIKGHRIEQYF.